The rows below give T cell receptor beta chains drawn from one sample of a study of T-cell reconstitution after alpha-beta-depleted transplantation in children. TCRdb reprocessed the PCR reads with MiXCR, giving one entry per CDR3 protein. The table records hundreds of thousands of distinct CDR3 sequences, 10% of them present only once. Sequencing was performed on PBMCs, taken before TCRalphabeta/CD19-depleted stem cell transplant. The source of these receptors is a boy in the first two years of life with acute myeloid leukemia, due to receive a stem cell transplant. Each CDR3 is given with its conserved first and last residue. The D gene is left open where the match is weak. Part of the rows lack a size; the others show once, few, many or a class for expanded clones.

>TRBV28|many|TRBJ2-3|.
TGTGCCAGCAGTTGGGGGAGGAGCACAGATACGCAGTATTTT
CASSWGRSTDTQYF
>TRBV9|many|TRBJ2-2|TRBD2
TGTGCCAGCAGCGGGGGGACTAGCGGGAGTACGACCGGGGAGCTGTTTTTT
CASSGGTSGSTTGELFF
>TRBV29-1|.|TRBJ2-1|.
TGCAGCGTTGAACCGGGATCCTACAATGAGCAGTTCTTC
CSVEPGSYNEQFF
>TRBV5-1|many|TRBJ2-2|TRBD2
TGCGCCAGCAGCTTGGAGGGCCCCCTAGCGGCCAACGGGGAGCTGTTTTTT
CASSLEGPLAANGELFF
>TRBV27|many|TRBJ1-2|.
TGTGCCAGCAGTTTAGCAGGGAGAGGCTATGGCTACACCTTC
CASSLAGRGYGYTF
>TRBV5-5|many|TRBJ2-1|.
TGTGCCAGCAGCTTGGAGCGTGGAAGCTACAATGAGCAGTTCTTC
CASSLERGSYNEQFF
>TRBV5-1|many|TRBJ2-1|.
TGCGCCAGCAGTGAGTACTCAGGGAATGAGCAGTTCTTC
CASSEYSGNEQFF
>TRBV11-2|.|TRBJ1-2|TRBD1
TGTGCCAGCAGTTGGGCCCCGGGACAGGGGGCTTTAACCTATGGCTACACCTTC
CASSWAPGQGALTYGYTF
>TRBV30|.|TRBJ2-7|.
TGTGCCTGGACAGGGTTTTACGAGCAGTACTTC
CAWTGFYEQYF
>TRBV5-1|few|TRBJ2-1|TRBD2
TGCGCCAGCAGCTTGTGGACTAGTGGACCCTACAATGAGCAGTTCTTC
CASSLWTSGPYNEQFF
>TRBV29-1|many|TRBJ2-1|TRBD2
TGCAGCGTCCATAGCGGGAGGTGCCTCTTC
CSVHSGRCLF
>TRBV20-1|many|TRBJ1-2|TRBD1
TGCAGTGCTATTCTCCGGGACAGTGAGCCTGGCTACACCTTC
CSAILRDSEPGYTF
>TRBV15|many|TRBJ1-1|.
TGTGCCACCAGCGGCGGCTACTGGATGAACACTGAAGCTTTCTTT
CATSGGYWMNTEAFF
>TRBV29-1|many|TRBJ2-2|.
TGCAGCGTTGAAACGACAGCGAACACCGGGGAGCTGTTTTTT
CSVETTANTGELFF
>TRBV28|many|TRBJ2-7|TRBD2
TGTGCCAGCACCTACTCCCGGGGGGGCTACGAGCAGTACTTC
CASTYSRGGYEQYF
>TRBV15|many|TRBJ2-1|.
TGTGCCACCAGCAGAAAGGGGGGGGGCCTGAACAATGAGCAGTTCTTC
CATSRKGGGLNNEQFF
>TRBV29-1|many|TRBJ2-2|TRBD1
TGCAGCGTTAAGACAGGGACCGGGGAGCTGTTTTTT
CSVKTGTGELFF
>TRBV29-1|many|TRBJ1-2|TRBD1
TGCAGCGTTGAAGGGCCCGAGGACAGGGCTTTTGGCTACACCTTC
CSVEGPEDRAFGYTF
>TRBV5-1|many|TRBJ1-1|TRBD1
TGCGCCAGCAGCTTTCGGACAGGAGGAGTCACTGAAGCTTTCTTT
CASSFRTGGVTEAFF
>TRBV7-2|.|TRBJ2-5|.
TGTGCCAGCAGCTTAGCGGTCACCCAGTACTTC
CASSLAVTQYF
>TRBV7-2|few|TRBJ2-4|TRBD2
TGTGCCAGCAGCTTACCACTAGCGGGCAACATTCAGTACTTC
CASSLPLAGNIQYF
>TRBV5-1|many|TRBJ1-2|TRBD1
TGCGCCAGCAGCTTGGTTGGACAGGGTCATGGCTACACCTTC
CASSLVGQGHGYTF
>TRBV9|.|TRBJ2-5|.
TGTGCCAGCAGCGTAGGGGATCGGGGGGCACAGGCCCAGTACTTC
CASSVGDRGAQAQYF
>TRBV20-1|few|TRBJ2-3|.
TGCAGTGCTTCCCTTGGTTGGCACACAGATACGCAGTATTTT
CSASLGWHTDTQYF
>TRBV15|many|TRBJ1-1|.
TGTGCCACCAGCAGAGTTGGGAGATTGCGGTCTTTCTTT
CATSRVGRLRSFF
>TRBV4-1|few|TRBJ2-5|.
TGCGCCAGCAGCCAGGGCCCCCCGGGGCGGGAGACCCAGTACTTC
CASSQGPPGRETQYF
>TRBV7-9|.|TRBJ1-6|.
TGTGCCAGCAGCTTAAACGAAGAATCACCCCTCCACTTT
CASSLNEESPLHF
>TRBV7-9|many|TRBJ2-5|.
TGTGCCAGCAGCTTATCGACAGAGCAAGAGACCCAGTACTTC
CASSLSTEQETQYF
>TRBV7-9|many|TRBJ2-7|.
TGTGCCAGCAGCTTACGGGGCAGGGGACCTATACCCTACGAGCAGTACTTC
CASSLRGRGPIPYEQYF
>TRBV7-2|many|TRBJ2-1|TRBD2
TGTGCCAGCAGCTTACTAGCGGGGCGCTCCTACAATGAGCAGTTCTTC
CASSLLAGRSYNEQFF
>TRBV12-3/TRBV12-4|many|TRBJ2-1|.
TGTGCCAGCAGTTTAGGAGGGAGCGGGAATGAGCAGTTCTTC
CASSLGGSGNEQFF
>TRBV18|many|TRBJ2-1|.
TGTGCCAGCTCACCTCCGGGAATTCCGTACAATGAGCAGTTCTTC
CASSPPGIPYNEQFF
>TRBV19|many|TRBJ2-1|TRBD1
TGTGCCAGTAGTATTAGGGACAGATACAATGAGCAGTTCTTC
CASSIRDRYNEQFF
>TRBV7-9|many|TRBJ1-4|TRBD1
TGTGCCAGCAGCCCGCAGCGGGACAGGATAAATGAAAAACTGTTTTTT
CASSPQRDRINEKLFF